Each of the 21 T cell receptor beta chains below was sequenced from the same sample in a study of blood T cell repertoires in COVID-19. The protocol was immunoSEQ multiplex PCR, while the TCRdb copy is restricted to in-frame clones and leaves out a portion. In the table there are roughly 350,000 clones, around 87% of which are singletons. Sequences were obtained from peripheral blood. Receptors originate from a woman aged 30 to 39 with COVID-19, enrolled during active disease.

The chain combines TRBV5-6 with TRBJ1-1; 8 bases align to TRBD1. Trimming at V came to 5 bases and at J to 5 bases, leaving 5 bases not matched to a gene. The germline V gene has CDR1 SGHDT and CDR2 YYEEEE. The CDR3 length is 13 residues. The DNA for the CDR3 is TGTGCCAGCAGACCTACAGGGGGGACTGAAGCTTTCTTT. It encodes CASRPTGGTEAFF.

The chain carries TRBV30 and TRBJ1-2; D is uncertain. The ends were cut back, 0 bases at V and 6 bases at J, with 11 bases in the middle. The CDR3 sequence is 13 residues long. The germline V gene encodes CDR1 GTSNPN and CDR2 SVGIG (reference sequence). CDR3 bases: TGTGCCTGGAGTGTAAGAGAGGTCGATGGCTACACCTTC. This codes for CAWSVREVDGYTF.

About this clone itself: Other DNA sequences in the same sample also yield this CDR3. The DNA for the CDR3 is TGCAGCGTCGCGGGGGGTAACACCGGGGAGCTGTTTTTT. Amino acid sequence: CSVAGGNTGELFF. The V call is TRBV29-1, the J call TRBJ2-2; 8 bases are a match to TRBD2. Germline values: CDR1 SQVTM, CDR2 ANQGSEA. Trimming removed 6 bases from V and 2 bases from J; junction bases left unmatched: 2. CDR3 size: 13 residues.

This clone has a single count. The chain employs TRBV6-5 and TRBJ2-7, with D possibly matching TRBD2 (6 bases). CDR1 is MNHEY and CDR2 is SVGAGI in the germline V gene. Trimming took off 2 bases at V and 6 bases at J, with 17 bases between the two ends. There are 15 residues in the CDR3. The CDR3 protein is CASSYNRDFGVEQYF. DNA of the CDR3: TGTGCCAGCAGTTACAACCGGGACTTCGGCGTCGAGCAGTACTTC.

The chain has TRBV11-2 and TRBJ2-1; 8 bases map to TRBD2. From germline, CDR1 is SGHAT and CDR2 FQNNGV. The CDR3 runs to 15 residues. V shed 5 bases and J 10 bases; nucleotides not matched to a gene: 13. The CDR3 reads CASSTLTGGVWEQFF. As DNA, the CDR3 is TGTGCCAGCAGCACCCTCACGGGAGGGGTTTGGGAGCAGTTCTTC.

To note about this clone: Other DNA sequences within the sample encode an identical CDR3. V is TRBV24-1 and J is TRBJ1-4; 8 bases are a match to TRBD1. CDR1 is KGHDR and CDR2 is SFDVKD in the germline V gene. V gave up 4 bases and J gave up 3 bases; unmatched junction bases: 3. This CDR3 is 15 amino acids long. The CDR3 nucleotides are TGTGCCACCAGTGACTCAGGGGGCGCTAATGAAAAACTGTTTTTT. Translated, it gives CATSDSGGANEKLFF.

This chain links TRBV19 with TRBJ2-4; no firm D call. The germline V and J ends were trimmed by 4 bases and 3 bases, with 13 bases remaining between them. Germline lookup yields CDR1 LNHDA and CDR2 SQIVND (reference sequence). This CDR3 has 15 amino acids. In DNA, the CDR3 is TGTGCCAGTAGTACGGCCTTTGAGGTCAAAAACATTCAGTACTTC. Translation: CASSTAFEVKNIQYF.

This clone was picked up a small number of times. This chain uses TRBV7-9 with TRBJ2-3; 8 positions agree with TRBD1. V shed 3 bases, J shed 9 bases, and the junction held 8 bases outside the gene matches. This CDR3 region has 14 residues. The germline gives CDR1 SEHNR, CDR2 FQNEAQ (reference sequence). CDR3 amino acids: CASSFLQGVGTQYF. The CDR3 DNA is TGTGCCAGCAGCTTCTTACAGGGGGTGGGAACGCAGTATTTT.

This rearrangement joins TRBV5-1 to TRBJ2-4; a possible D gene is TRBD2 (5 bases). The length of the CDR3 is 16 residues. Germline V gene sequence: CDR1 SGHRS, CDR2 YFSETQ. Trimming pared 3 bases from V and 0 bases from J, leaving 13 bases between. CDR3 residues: CASSSGDWTAKNIQYF. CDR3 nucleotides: TGCGCCAGCAGCTCCGGGGATTGGACAGCCAAAAACATTCAGTACTTC. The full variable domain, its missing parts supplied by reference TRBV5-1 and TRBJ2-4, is KAGVTQTPRYLIKTRGQQVTLSCSPISGHRSVSWYQQTPGQGLQFLFEYFSETQRNKGNFPGRFSGRQFSNSRSEMNVSTLELGDSALYLCASSSGDWTAKNIQYFGAGTRLSVL.

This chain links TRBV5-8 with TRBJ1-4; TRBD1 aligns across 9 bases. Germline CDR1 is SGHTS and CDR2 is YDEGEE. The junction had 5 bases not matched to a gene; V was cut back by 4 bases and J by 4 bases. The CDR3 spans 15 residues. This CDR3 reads CASSAGTGFNEKLFF. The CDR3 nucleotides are TGTGCCAGCAGCGCTGGGACAGGGTTTAATGAAAAACTGTTTTTT. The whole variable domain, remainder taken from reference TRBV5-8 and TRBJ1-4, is EAGVTQSPTHLIKTRGQQATLRCSPISGHTSVYWYQQALGLGLQFLLWYDEGEERNRGNFPPRFSGRQFPNYSSELNVNALELEDSALYLCASSAGTGFNEKLFFGSGTQLSVL.

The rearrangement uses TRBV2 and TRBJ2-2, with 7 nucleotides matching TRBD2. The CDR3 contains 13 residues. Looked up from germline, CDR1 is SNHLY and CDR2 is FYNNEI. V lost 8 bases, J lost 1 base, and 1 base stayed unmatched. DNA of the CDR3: TGTGCCAGCGAGCGGGAGAACACCGGGGAGCTGTTTTTT. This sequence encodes CASERENTGELFF.

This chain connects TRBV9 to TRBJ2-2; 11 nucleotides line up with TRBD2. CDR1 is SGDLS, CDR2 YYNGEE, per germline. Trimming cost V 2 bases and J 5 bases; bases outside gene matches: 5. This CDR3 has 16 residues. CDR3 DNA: TGTGCCAGCAGCGTCGCTAGCGGGAGGTTAACCGGGGAGCTGTTTTTT. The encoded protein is CASSVASGRLTGELFF.

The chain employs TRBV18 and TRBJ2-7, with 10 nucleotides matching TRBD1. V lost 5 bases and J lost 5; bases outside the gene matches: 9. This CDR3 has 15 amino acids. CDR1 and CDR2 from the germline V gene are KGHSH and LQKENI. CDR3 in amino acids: CASSLDRDRGNEQYF. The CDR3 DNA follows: TGTGCCAGCTCATTAGACCGGGACAGGGGAAACGAGCAGTACTTC.

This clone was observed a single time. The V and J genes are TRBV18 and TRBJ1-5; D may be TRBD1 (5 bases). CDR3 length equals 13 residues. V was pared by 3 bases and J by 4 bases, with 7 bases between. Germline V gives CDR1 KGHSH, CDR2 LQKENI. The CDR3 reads CASSPEGNQPQHF. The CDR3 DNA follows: TGTGCCAGCTCACCGGAGGGGAATCAGCCCCAGCATTTT.

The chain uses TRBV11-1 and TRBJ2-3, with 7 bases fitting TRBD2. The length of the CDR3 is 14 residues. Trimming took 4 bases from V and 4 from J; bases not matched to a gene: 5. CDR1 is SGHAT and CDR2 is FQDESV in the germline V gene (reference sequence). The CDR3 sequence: CASSSRLAPDTQYF. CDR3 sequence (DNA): TGTGCCAGCAGCTCGCGACTAGCCCCAGATACGCAGTATTTT.

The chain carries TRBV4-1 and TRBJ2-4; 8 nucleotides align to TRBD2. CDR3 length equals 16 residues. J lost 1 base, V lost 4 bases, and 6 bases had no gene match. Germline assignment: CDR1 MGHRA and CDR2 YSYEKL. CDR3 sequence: CASSPGRAKAKNIQYF. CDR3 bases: TGCGCCAGCAGCCCCGGGAGGGCGAAGGCCAAAAACATTCAGTACTTC.

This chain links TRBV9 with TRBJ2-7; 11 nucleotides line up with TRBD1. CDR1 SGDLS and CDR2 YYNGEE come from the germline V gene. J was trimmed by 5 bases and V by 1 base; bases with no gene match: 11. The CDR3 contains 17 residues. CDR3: CASSVNLRGTGGNEQYF. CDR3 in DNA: TGTGCCAGCAGCGTAAACTTGAGGGGGACAGGGGGGAACGAGCAGTACTTC.

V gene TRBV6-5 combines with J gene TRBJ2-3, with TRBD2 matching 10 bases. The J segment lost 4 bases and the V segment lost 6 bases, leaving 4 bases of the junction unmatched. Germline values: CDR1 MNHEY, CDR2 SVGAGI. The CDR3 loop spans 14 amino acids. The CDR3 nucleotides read TGTGCCAGCAGAGGACTAGCGGCATCAGATACGCAGTATTTT. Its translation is CASRGLAASDTQYF.

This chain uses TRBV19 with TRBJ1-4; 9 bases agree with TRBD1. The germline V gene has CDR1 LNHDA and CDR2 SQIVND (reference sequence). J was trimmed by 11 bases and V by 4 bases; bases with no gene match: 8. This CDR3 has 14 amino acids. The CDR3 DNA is TGTGCCAGTAGTACCGGGGACAGGGAGTCGAAACTGTTTTTT. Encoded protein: CASSTGDRESKLFF.

DNA of the CDR3: TGTGCCAGCAGGGGGGACACATACGAGCAGTACTTC. Translation: CASRGDTYEQYF. The chain combines TRBV6-5 with TRBJ2-7; tentative D call: TRBD1 (6 bases). The CDR3 has 12 amino acids. Trimming removed 6 bases from V and 4 bases from J, with 10 bases in between. Germline V gene sequence: CDR1 MNHEY, CDR2 SVGAGI.

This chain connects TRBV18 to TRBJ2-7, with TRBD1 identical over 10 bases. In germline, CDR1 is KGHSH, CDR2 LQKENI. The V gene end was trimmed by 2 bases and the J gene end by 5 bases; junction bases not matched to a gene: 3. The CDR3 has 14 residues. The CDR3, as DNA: TGTGCCAGCTCACCAAGGGACAGGGGCCACGAGCAGTACTTC. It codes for CASSPRDRGHEQYF.